This T cell receptor beta chain was recovered during a study of long-term antiretroviral therapy in people with HIV. Running of the v3.0 immunoSEQ assay took place at survey level. Here immunoSEQ multiplex PCR was the method, and the copy in TCRdb shows in-frame clones only, minus some. The table lists tens of thousands of clones, around 88% of them singletons, with around 5.3% in the top ten. The V gene's germline CDR1 is LNHDA and CDR2 SQIVND (reference sequence). The CDR3 extends over 13 amino acids. V lost 10 bases and J lost 7, with 19 bases in between. As concerns this clone: Its antigen is still unknown.

Regarding the study as a whole: Clonotypes expanded prior to ART showed repertoire dominance at all sampled time points. ART was followed by higher diversity that remained below transplant donor controls. Information on adherence to ART, viral resistance or therapy changes was unavailable.

The TCR sequence derives from a man aged 25-45 years with HIV. Sample: unsorted PBMCs, taken more than 4.3 years after starting antiretroviral therapy. This chain joins TRBV19 and TRBJ2-5, with D perhaps matching TRBD2 (6 bases). CDR3 in DNA: TGTGCCACCACCTCCACCGGGGGTTGGACCCAGTACTTC. Residues: CATTSTGGWTQYF.